Shown below are 5 T cell receptor beta chains from a single sample sequenced in a study of T cell responses to AZD1222 COVID-19 vaccine. Clones were sequenced by immunoSEQ multiplex PCR, and TCRdb holds only the in-frame ones, with some missing. Of 140,000 or so clones in the sample, roughly 88% are singletons; the top ten hold around 3%. Here the sequenced sample was peripheral blood, taken on day 0 of AZD1222 vaccination. The receptors stem from an adult in good health.

V usage is TRBV9 and J usage is TRBJ1-5, with D perhaps TRBD1 (6 bases). This CDR3 contains 14 residues. Germline V gene lookup returns CDR1 SGDLS and CDR2 YYNGEE. The V end lost 1 base, the J end lost 7 bases, and 12 bases lay between the germline ends. CDR3 in amino acids: CASSVTGARQPQHF. In nucleotides, the CDR3 is TGTGCCAGCAGCGTAACGGGGGCAAGACAGCCCCAGCATTTT.

The chain uses TRBV29-1 and TRBJ2-7; D unclear. This CDR3 has 11 amino acids. Germline V gene sequence: CDR1 SQVTM, CDR2 ANQGSEA. V gave up 5 bases and J gave up 6 bases, with 11 bases separating them. CDR3 DNA: TGCAGCGTTTCGGGTTGGGGCGAGCAGTACTTC. Translated: CSVSGWGEQYF.

The chain uses TRBV2 and TRBJ1-2; no clear D gene. The CDR3 length is 15 residues. Trimming pared 4 bases from V and 0 bases from J, leaving 12 bases between. Looked up from germline, CDR1 is SNHLY and CDR2 is FYNNEI. DNA for the CDR3: TGTGCCAGCAGTGCACAGTCCAGTCCTAACTATGGCTACACCTTC. The encoded protein is CASSAQSSPNYGYTF.

V and J are TRBV11-2 and TRBJ1-2; perhaps TRBD1 as D (6 bases). V lost 2 bases and J 13 bases, leaving 17 bases between the germline ends. This CDR3 region has 13 residues. CDR1 and CDR2 from the germline V gene are SGHAT and FQNNGV. The CDR3 DNA is TGTGCCAGCAGCTTACCCATTGACAGGAAAGCCACCTTC. Protein: CASSLPIDRKATF. The whole variable domain, remainder taken from reference TRBV11-2 and TRBJ1-2, is EAGVAQSPRYKIIEKRQSVAFWCNPISGHATLYWYQQILGQGPKLLIQFQNNGVVDDSQLPKDRFSAERLKGVDSTLKIQPAKLEDSAVYLCASSLPIDRKATFGSGTRLTVV.

The chain joins TRBV11-3 to TRBJ1-2, with D perhaps TRBD1 (5 bases). CDR3 length: 16 residues. The V gene's germline CDR1 is SGHNT and CDR2 YENEEA. The V gene lost 0 bases and the J gene lost 3 bases, with 14 bases spanning the gap. CDR3 in amino acids: CASSLEQAQPDYGYTF. The CDR3, as DNA: TGTGCCAGCAGCTTAGAACAGGCCCAACCGGACTATGGCTACACCTTC. Complete variable domain (other parts from reference TRBV11-3 and TRBJ1-2): EAGVVQSPRYKIIEKKQPVAFWCNPISGHNTLYWYLQNLGQGPELLIRYENEEAVDDSQLPKDRFSAERLKGVDSTLKIQPAELGDSAVYLCASSLEQAQPDYGYTFGSGTRLTVV.